This passage covers 31 T cell receptor beta chains from one sample sequenced in a study of Graves' ophthalmopathy and Graves' hyperthyroidism. CDR3 regions of TCR beta were amplified from RNA transcripts. HTBI primers were used in a first-round RT-PCR, which preceded a second-round multiplex PCR. TCRdb re-called the multiplex PCR reads with MiXCR, one entry per CDR3 protein. The sample shows 660,000 or so distinct CDR3 sequences, under 50% of them seen only once. Sequenced input: peripheral blood. Receptor source: an adult man with Graves' ophthalmopathy.

At least ten counts were recorded for this clonotype. The chain joins TRBV7-2 to TRBJ1-3; 9 bases map to TRBD1. V lost 1 base to trimming and J lost 7 bases; unmatched junction nucleotides: 5. The germline gives CDR1 SGHTA, CDR2 FQGNSA. The CDR3 consists of 15 residues. The CDR3 DNA is TGTGCCAGCAGCTTAGGGGACAGGGTCGCGAACACCATATATTTT. Translating gives CASSLGDRVANTIYF.

As regards this clonotype: A much larger clone lies a single base off, so this may be a read error. The CDR3 does not end in the conserved phenylalanine or tryptophan, so this is likely a read error. The chain employs TRBV5-1 and TRBJ1-1; 9 bases align to TRBD1. This CDR3 has 18 amino acids. Germline V lookup: CDR1 SGHRS, CDR2 YFSETQ. V lost 4 bases and J lost 4; bases outside the gene matches: 17. The CDR3 protein is CASSRPRDRAHWSTEAFL. CDR3 in DNA: TGCGCCAGCAGCCGTCCCAGGGACAGGGCGCATTGGAGCACTGAAGCTTTCCTT.

This clonotype has a count of ten or more. The rearrangement links TRBV19 to TRBJ2-7; 11 nucleotides agree with TRBD2. Germline-derived CDR1 and CDR2 are LNHDA and SQIVND (reference sequence). The CDR3 length is 15 residues. With V trimmed by 4 bases and J by 2 bases, 4 bases remained unmatched. The CDR3 nucleotides read TGTGCCAGTAGTACCTTAGCGGGAGGGCCCTACGAGCAGTACTTC. Translated, it gives CASSTLAGGPYEQYF.

The V call is TRBV7-9, the J call TRBJ1-3, with 7 bases aligning to TRBD1. The V gene end was trimmed by 6 bases and the J gene end by 7 bases; junction bases not matched to a gene: 9. The CDR3 loop spans 14 amino acids. CDR1 and CDR2 (germline): SEHNR, FQNEAQ (reference sequence). Written as DNA, the CDR3 is TGTGCCAGCAGTTACAGGGGCCAGGGGAACACCATATATTTT. Its protein is CASSYRGQGNTIYF.

CDR3 nucleotides: TGTGCCAGTAGCCGCGGGGATTCCAGTTCGGGTTGGGCCCAGCATTTT. Protein: CASSRGDSSSGWAQHF. V is TRBV19 and J is TRBJ1-5; D unclear. V lost 6 bases, J lost 11 bases, and 26 bases lay in between. The germline CDR1 and CDR2 sequences are LNHDA and SQIVND (reference sequence). The CDR3 runs to 16 residues.

The chain joins TRBV7-9 to TRBJ1-6, with D unresolved. Deletions cut 1 base from V and 13 bases from J, with 8 bases between. Germline V lookup: CDR1 SEHNR, CDR2 FQNEAQ (reference sequence). This CDR3 contains 12 residues. CDR3 protein: CASSLGLQPLHF. The CDR3 DNA reads as TGTGCCAGCAGCTTAGGGTTGCAGCCCCTCCACTTT.

V gene TRBV10-3 combines with J gene TRBJ2-5, with D possibly TRBD2 on 7 matching bases. Germline-derived CDR1 and CDR2 are ENHRY and SYGVKD. This CDR3 is 14 amino acids long. Trimming stripped 7 bases from V and 4 bases from J, with 16 bases between. CDR3 sequence reads: CAIIGGGGGETQYF. The CDR3 DNA is TGTGCCATCATCGGAGGGGGGGGAGGAGAGACCCAGTACTTC.

The rearrangement links TRBV5-1 to TRBJ2-5, with TRBD2 as a possible D gene (5 bases). The CDR3 totals 15 residues. Trimming removed 4 bases from V and 1 base from J, with 14 bases in between. Looked up from germline, CDR1 is SGHRS and CDR2 is YFSETQ. CDR3 DNA sequence: TGCGCCAGCAGCGTACAAGAGGACTTCCAAGAGACCCAGTACTTC. This gives the protein CASSVQEDFQETQYF.

This clonotype was observed at least ten times. This sequence joins TRBV11-2 and TRBJ1-1; TRBD1 might be the D (6 bases). The length of the CDR3 is 14 residues. Between the trimmed V and J ends, which lost 7 bases and 4 bases, there was a span of 16 bases. Germline lookup yields CDR1 SGHAT and CDR2 FQNNGV. This CDR3 reads CASTPTGISTEAFF. For the CDR3, the DNA is TGTGCCAGCACCCCCACAGGGATTAGCACTGAAGCTTTCTTT.

This clonotype was counted many times. This chain links TRBV4-2 with TRBJ2-6; tentative D call: TRBD2 (6 bases). V lost 2 bases and J lost 2, with 7 bases in between. This CDR3 has 15 amino acids. Germline values: CDR1 LGHNA, CDR2 YNFKEQ. The CDR3 nucleotides are TGTGCCAGCAGCCAATGGGGGGCTGGGGCCAACGTCCTGACTTTC. Protein: CASSQWGAGANVLTF.

In its sample, this clonotype was seen many times. This chain links TRBV20-1 with TRBJ2-7; no clear D gene. The germline V and J ends were trimmed by 1 base and 0 bases, with 7 bases remaining between them. This CDR3 spans 13 amino acids. Germline V lookup: CDR1 DFQATT, CDR2 SNEGSKA (reference sequence). The CDR3 here is CSARVPSSYEQYF. CDR3 nucleotide sequence: TGCAGTGCTAGAGTTCCGAGCTCCTACGAGCAGTACTTC.

This clonotype showed up many times. The chain uses TRBV10-3 and TRBJ2-5; D might be TRBD2 (5 bases). This CDR3 region has 13 residues. Germline CDR1 is ENHRY and CDR2 is SYGVKD. V was cut by 2 bases and J by 5 bases, with 9 bases left in between. CDR3 region: CAISEVSGETQYF. The DNA for the CDR3 is TGTGCCATCAGTGAGGTCTCGGGGGAGACCCAGTACTTC.

The V gene is TRBV7-9, the J gene TRBJ1-2, with D perhaps TRBD1 (5 bases). Germline loops: CDR1 SEHNR, CDR2 FQNEAQ (reference sequence). The CDR3 sequence is 14 residues long. V shed 5 bases and J shed 7 bases, with 17 bases lying between them. As DNA, the CDR3 is TGTGCCAGCAGCGTTGATGGGCAGGGATTTGGCTACACCTTC. Translation gives CASSVDGQGFGYTF. The full variable domain, completed using reference TRBV7-9 and TRBJ1-2, is DTGVSQNPRHKITKRGQNVTFRCDPISEHNRLYWYRQTLGQGPEFLTYFQNEAQLEKSRLLSDRFSAERPKGSFSTLEIQRTEQGDSAMYLCASSVDGQGFGYTFGSGTRLTVV.

In its sample, this clonotype was seen many times. The genes are TRBV12-3 or TRBV12-4 and TRBJ1-5; D is perhaps TRBD1 (5 bases). This CDR3 comprises 15 residues. The V gene lost 6 bases and the J gene lost 3 bases, with 15 bases spanning the gap. The CDR3 here is CASRPAGTYNQPQHF. CDR3 in DNA: TGTGCCAGCAGACCCGCCGGGACTTACAATCAGCCCCAGCATTTT.

V is TRBV7-4 and J is TRBJ1-6; 9 bases map to TRBD1. The V gene end was trimmed by 0 bases and the J gene end by 8 bases; junction bases not matched to a gene: 5. The CDR3 is 16 residues long. The germline gives CDR1 SGHVT, CDR2 SQSDAQ. This CDR3 is CASSLAVWTGDSPLHF. The CDR3 DNA reads as TGTGCCAGCAGCTTAGCGGTCTGGACAGGGGATTCACCCCTCCACTTT.

This clonotype was counted between two and nine times. This chain connects TRBV11-2 to TRBJ2-7; 9 bases are shared with TRBD1. CDR1 SGHAT and CDR2 FQNNGV come from the germline V gene. After removal of 5 bases from V and 3 bases from J, the junction contained 11 bases not matched to a gene. This CDR3 is built from 16 residues. Here the CDR3 reads CASSAFRDRALYEQYF. The CDR3 DNA is TGTGCCAGCAGCGCGTTCCGGGACAGGGCTCTCTACGAGCAGTACTTC.

The chain couples TRBV7-2 to TRBJ1-3; D is possibly TRBD1 (6 bases). V dropped 4 bases and J dropped 1 base, with 11 bases sitting between them. Germline V gives CDR1 SGHTA, CDR2 FQGNSA. The CDR3 covers 15 residues. The CDR3 reads CASSYSQGSGNTIYF. As DNA, the CDR3 is TGTGCCAGCAGCTACTCACAGGGATCTGGAAACACCATATATTTT.

V usage is TRBV11-2 and J usage is TRBJ1-1; D gene ambiguous. Germline V lookup: CDR1 SGHAT, CDR2 FQNNGV. Trimming stripped 3 bases from V and 4 bases from J, with 9 bases between. The CDR3 sequence is 13 residues long. As DNA, the CDR3 is TGTGCCAGCAGCTTCAAAACCGGCACTGAAGCTTTCTTT. The encoded protein is CASSFKTGTEAFF. Variable domain in full (rest from reference TRBV11-2 and TRBJ1-1): EAGVAQSPRYKIIEKRQSVAFWCNPISGHATLYWYQQILGQGPKLLIQFQNNGVVDDSQLPKDRFSAERLKGVDSTLKIQPAKLEDSAVYLCASSFKTGTEAFFGQGTRLTVV.

The sample holds many counts of this clonotype. This sequence joins TRBV3-1 and TRBJ1-2, with D unclear. CDR1 is LGHDT, CDR2 YNNKEL, per germline (reference sequence). The V and J ends lost 0 bases and 8 bases respectively, with 4 bases between them. This CDR3 is built from 11 residues. In DNA, the CDR3 is TGTGCCAGCAGCCAAGATGGAGGCTACACCTTC. Protein sequence: CASSQDGGYTF.

This clonotype was detected ten times or more. The gene calls are TRBV7-9 and TRBJ1-5, with 7 nucleotides matching TRBD1. Germline values: CDR1 SEHNR, CDR2 FQNEAQ (reference sequence). Losses at the gene ends were 8 bases for V and 6 bases for J; bases not matched to a gene: 7. This CDR3 is 13 amino acids long. CDR3 bases: TGTGCCAGCGCGGAGGGGGCAATTCAGCCCCAGCATTTT. It translates to CASAEGAIQPQHF.

The chain has TRBV9 and TRBJ1-5; D is unclear. Trimming removed 0 bases at V and 4 bases at J, with 11 bases between. Per the germline V gene, CDR1 is SGDLS and CDR2 is YYNGEE. There are 15 residues in the CDR3. CDR3 region: CASSVEGLGNQPQHF. In DNA, the CDR3 is TGTGCCAGCAGCGTAGAGGGTTTGGGTAATCAGCCCCAGCATTTT.

V usage is TRBV29-1 and J usage is TRBJ1-2; TRBD1 agrees at 9 bases. Per germline, CDR1 SQVTM and CDR2 ANQGSEA. The CDR3 is 13 amino acids. Trimming took 6 bases from V and 2 from J; bases not matched to a gene: 4. CDR3 residues: CSVVTGGNYGYTF. CDR3 in DNA: TGCAGCGTCGTGACAGGGGGGAACTATGGCTACACCTTC. Using reference TRBV29-1 and TRBJ1-2 for the parts outside the CDR3, the full variable domain is SAVISQKPSRDICQRGTSLTIQCQVDSQVTMMFWYRQQPGQSLTLIATANQGSEATYESGFVIDKFPISRPNLTFSTLTVSNMSPEDSSIYLCSVVTGGNYGYTFGSGTRLTVV.

This clonotype was seen repeatedly, ten times or more. The chain joins TRBV29-1 to TRBJ2-6; D remains ambiguous. The CDR3 spans 12 residues. Germline values: CDR1 SQVTM, CDR2 ANQGSEA. V was cut by 8 bases and J by 2 bases, with 7 bases left in between. The CDR3 sequence is CSPAAGANVLTF. The CDR3, as DNA: TGCAGCCCCGCCGCTGGGGCCAACGTCCTGACTTTC.

This clonotype came up many times. The chain recombines TRBV10-3 with TRBJ1-1; D gene ambiguous. Germline assignment: CDR1 ENHRY and CDR2 SYGVKD. Trimming removed 10 bases from V and 0 bases from J, with 12 bases in between. The CDR3 has 13 amino acids. The CDR3 nucleotides read TGTGCCAGCACAGACCGCATGAACACTGAAGCTTTCTTT. Translating gives CASTDRMNTEAFF.

This clonotype was detected many times. The chain carries TRBV24-1 and TRBJ2-5; D is undetermined. V dropped 5 bases and J dropped 3 bases, with 15 bases sitting between them. Germline V gene data show CDR1 as KGHDR and CDR2 as SFDVKD. CDR3 length: 15 amino acids. The CDR3 protein is CATSAEGSGEETQYF. CDR3 in DNA: TGTGCCACCAGTGCCGAAGGGTCCGGCGAAGAGACCCAGTACTTC.

In the case of this clonotype: With a much larger clone just one base away, this may be a read error. V is TRBV25-1 and J is TRBJ1-2, with a tentative D call TRBD1 (5 bases). Germline CDR1 is MGHDK and CDR2 is SYGVNS. This CDR3 has 12 residues. The CDR3 here is CASRVQSWGYAF. The CDR3 nucleotides are TGTGCCAGCAGGGTACAGAGTTGGGGCTACGCCTTC.

V and J are TRBV7-3 and TRBJ2-5; D might be TRBD1 (5 bases). Germline CDR1 reads SGHTA; CDR2 reads FQGTGA. V lost 3 bases to trimming and J lost 9 bases, with 17 bases between them. CDR3 length: 14 amino acids. CDR3: CASSLGQDNQPQYF. CDR3 DNA: TGTGCCAGCAGCTTGGGGCAGGATAATCAGCCCCAGTACTTC.

This clonotype came up a few times. The chain employs TRBV9 and TRBJ1-6, with 8 positions matching TRBD1. The CDR3 has 14 amino acids. V dropped 7 bases and J dropped 10; count of bases not matched to a gene: 10. Germline CDR1 is SGDLS and CDR2 is YYNGEE. This CDR3 reads CASSPDRGSSPLHF. Here the CDR3 DNA reads TGTGCCAGCTCACCAGACAGGGGTAGCTCACCCCTCCACTTT.

V is TRBV11-3 and J is TRBJ1-5; TRBD1 aligns across 9 bases. The J segment lost 6 bases and the V segment lost 2 bases, leaving 5 bases of the junction unmatched. The CDR3 spans 15 residues. CDR1 and CDR2 from the germline V gene are SGHNT and YENEEA. The CDR3 sequence is CASSLCRTGAQPQHF. In DNA, the CDR3 is TGTGCCAGCAGCTTATGTCGGACAGGGGCTCAGCCCCAGCATTTT.

The V and J genes are TRBV7-3 and TRBJ2-2, with D perhaps matching TRBD1 or TRBD2 (6 bases each). Trimming pared 0 bases from V and 6 bases from J, leaving 11 bases between. There are 15 residues in the CDR3. CDR1 and CDR2 from the germline V gene are SGHTA and FQGTGA. The CDR3 DNA follows: TGTGCCAGCAGCTTAACACAGGGAGGCGCCGGGGAGCTGTTTTTT. Translated, it gives CASSLTQGGAGELFF.

This clonotype appeared a single time. V and J are TRBV19 and TRBJ2-1; D is perhaps TRBD2 (6 bases). Germline values: CDR1 LNHDA, CDR2 SQIVND (reference sequence). Trimming removed 3 bases from V and 6 bases from J, with 12 bases in between. The CDR3 sequence is 14 residues long. CDR3 amino acids: CASSIAGSVNEQFF. The CDR3 DNA follows: TGTGCCAGTAGTATCGCGGGATCCGTCAATGAGCAGTTCTTC.